A single TCR beta chain is shown here with its context. Its antigen specificity is not known. The record has no base qualities; no much larger clone is one base away. The sample originates from a study of blood T cell repertoires in COVID-19 (dated by TCRdb to 2018 to 2020). About the investigation overall: Samples from collaborators originated in the United States, Italy and Spain and spanned both the acute and convalescent phases of COVID-19. The prospective study material was composed of cDNA or gDNA derived from T cells, B-cell-depleted T cells, or PBMCs. The samples were drawn from the first 160 participants of the ongoing ImmuneRACE study and from 1,254 subjects provided by 6 global collaborators. Where available, HLA class I and class II types were taken from metadata supplied by the sample provider and were not determined by assay-based typing. The dataset comprised deeply sampled blood TCRbeta repertoires from subjects exposed to, actively infected with, or recovered from COVID-19. A freely available public database, intended as a resource for researchers studying the immune response to SARS-CoV-2, is where the repertoires were released. Sample metadata almost always included a de-identified subject ID, COVID-19 status, age in years and sex.

The germline V gene specifies MNHNS as CDR1 and SASEGT as CDR2. The CDR3 starts with the cysteine, ends with the phenylalanine, and has 17 residues. Just CDR3 DNA is preserved here, 51 bases in frame from base 1. The junction carries 18 bases between V and J, which are trimmed by 2 bases and 4 bases respectively. Participants in the prospective study were enrolled through a virtual design, were aged roughly 18 to 90 years, and lived in approximately 24 United States geographic areas. To assign participants to cohorts, the prospective study relied on clinical history that participants themselves reported in a screening survey and a study questionnaire. For ImmuneRACE Cohort 3, a participant was defined as recovered based on two consecutive negative NP/OP PCR tests, clearance by a healthcare professional, or resolution of symptoms. In the prospective study, mobile phlebotomists collected whole blood, serum and a nasopharyngeal or oropharyngeal swab from each participant. Additional blood draws and questionnaires over an approximately two-month period could optionally be provided by prospective study participants. Before DNA extraction, blood samples from the prospective study were shipped at room temperature or frozen.

TCRbeta CDR3 regions were amplified from genomic DNA using the immunoSEQ Assay, a bias-controlled multiplex PCR. Per the original workflow: Within the assay, amplification of reference gene primers was used to estimate how many nucleated cells each sample contained. To quantify the absolute abundance of each unique TCRbeta CDR3 rearrangement, sequence reads were collapsed and filtered. For each sample, productive Simpson clonality was calculated by taking the square root of Simpson's diversity index across productive rearrangements. TCRdb mirrors the immuneACCESS table, restricted to in-frame sequences. Some clones are absent from its copies; in checked studies, under half trace to an unresolved V gene, and the reason for the others is unknown. That table furnishes V, J and clone size, whereas the DNA furnished D and trimming. This sample comprises approximately 180,000 clones, 70% to 85% of them detected only once. Jointly, the top ten make up approximately 15% of the sample.

Beyond this particular receptor, the publication reports: The amount of clinical and demographic metadata varied by source and participant and was provided uncurated.

The sample consisted of PBMCs or T cells enriched from blood (not recorded which). The source is a woman aged 45-65 years who had recovered from COVID-19. The chain was built from TRBV6-1 and TRBJ1-5, with the D gene uncertain. The CDR3 loop reads CASSEYGPGISNQPQHF. The DNA sequence is given as TGTGCCAGCAGTGAATATGGTCCCGGGATTTCAAATCAGCCCCAGCATTTT.